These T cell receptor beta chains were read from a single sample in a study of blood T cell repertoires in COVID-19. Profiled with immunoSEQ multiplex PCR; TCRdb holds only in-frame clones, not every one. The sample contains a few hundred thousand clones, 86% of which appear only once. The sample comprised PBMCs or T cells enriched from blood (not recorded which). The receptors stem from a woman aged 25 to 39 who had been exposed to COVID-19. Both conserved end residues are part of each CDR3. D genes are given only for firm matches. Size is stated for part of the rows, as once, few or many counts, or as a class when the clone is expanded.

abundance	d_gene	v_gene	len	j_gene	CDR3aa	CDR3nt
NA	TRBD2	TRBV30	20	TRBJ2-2	CAWSGRLQRSGGGGTGELFF	TGTGCCTGGAGTGGACGACTACAGAGGAGCGGGGGAGGGGGCACCGGGGAGCTGTTTTTT
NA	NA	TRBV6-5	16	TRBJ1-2	CASSFSGGAEGYGYTF	TGTGCCAGCAGTTTCTCTGGGGGGGCGGAAGGCTATGGCTACACCTTC
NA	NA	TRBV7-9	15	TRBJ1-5	CASSQGVLSNQPQHF	TGTGCCAGCAGCCAAGGAGTCCTTAGCAATCAGCCCCAGCATTTT
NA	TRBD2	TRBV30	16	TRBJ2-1	CAWSHPAGVSYNEQFF	TGTGCCTGGAGTCACCCAGCGGGGGTCTCCTACAATGAGCAGTTCTTC
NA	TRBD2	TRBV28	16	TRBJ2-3	CASSLTSGGAADTQYF	TGTGCCAGCAGCTTAACTAGCGGGGGGGCAGCAGATACGCAGTATTTT
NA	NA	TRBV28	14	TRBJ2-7	CASRGIGISYEQYF	TGTGCCAGCAGGGGGATCGGGATCTCCTACGAGCAGTACTTC
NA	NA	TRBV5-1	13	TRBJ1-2	CASSLVLNYGYTF	TGCGCCAGCAGCTTGGTTCTTAACTATGGCTACACCTTC
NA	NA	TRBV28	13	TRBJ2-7	CATYLTGSYEQYF	TGTGCCACCTACCTGACAGGCTCCTACGAGCAGTACTTC
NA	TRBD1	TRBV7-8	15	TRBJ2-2	CATRHRDRNTGELFF	TGTGCCACCAGGCACCGGGACAGAAACACCGGGGAGCTGTTTTTT
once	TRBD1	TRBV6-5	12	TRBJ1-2	CASLLTGVGYTF	TGTGCCAGCCTACTTACAGGGGTTGGCTACACCTTC
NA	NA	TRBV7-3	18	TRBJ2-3	CASSLTPLVGGGEDTQYF	TGTGCCAGCAGCTTAACCCCATTGGTAGGGGGCGGGGAAGATACGCAGTATTTT
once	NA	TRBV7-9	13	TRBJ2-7	CASTTEVRYEQYF	TGTGCCAGCACCACCGAGGTCCGGTACGAGCAGTACTTC
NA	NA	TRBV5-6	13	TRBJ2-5	CASSARQSETQYF	TGTGCCAGCAGCGCTCGACAGAGTGAGACCCAGTACTTC
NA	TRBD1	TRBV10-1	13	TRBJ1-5	CASSPQGDQPQHF	TGCGCCAGCAGTCCACAGGGGGATCAGCCCCAGCATTTT
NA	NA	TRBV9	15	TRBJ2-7	CASSVGQTRSYEQYF	TGTGCCAGCAGCGTCGGTCAGACTCGATCCTACGAGCAGTACTTC
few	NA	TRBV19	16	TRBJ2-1	CASSIRRIQRETEQFF	TGTGCCAGTAGTATACGGCGCATCCAACGGGAGACGGAGCAGTTCTTC
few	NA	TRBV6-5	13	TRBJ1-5	CASRANAGQPQHF	TGTGCCAGCAGGGCTAACGCGGGTCAGCCCCAGCATTTT
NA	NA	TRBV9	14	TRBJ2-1	CASSVNPDEREQFF	TGTGCCAGCAGCGTAAACCCGGATGAGCGGGAGCAGTTCTTC
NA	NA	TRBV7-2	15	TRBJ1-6	CASSLVTGYNSPLHF	TGTGCCAGCAGCTTAGTTACGGGTTATAATTCACCCCTCCACTTT
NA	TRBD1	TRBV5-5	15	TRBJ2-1	CASSFWDRDYNEQFF	TGTGCCAGCAGCTTTTGGGACAGGGATTACAATGAGCAGTTCTTC
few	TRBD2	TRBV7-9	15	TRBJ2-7	CASSSPAGVGYEQYF	TGTGCCAGCAGCTCCCCAGCGGGGGTTGGCTACGAGCAGTACTTC
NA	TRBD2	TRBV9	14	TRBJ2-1	CASSESGDYNEQFF	TGTGCCAGCAGTGAGAGCGGGGATTACAATGAGCAGTTCTTC
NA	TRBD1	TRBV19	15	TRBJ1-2	CASSMPRQGAVGYTF	TGTGCCAGTAGTATGCCGCGTCAGGGGGCAGTGGGCTACACCTTC
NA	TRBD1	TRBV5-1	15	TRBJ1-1	CASSPEGQVGTEAFF	TGCGCCAGCAGCCCAGAGGGACAGGTTGGCACTGAAGCTTTCTTT
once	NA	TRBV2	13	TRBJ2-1	CASTPGGWNEQFF	TGTGCCAGCACCCCGGGCGGGTGGAATGAGCAGTTCTTC
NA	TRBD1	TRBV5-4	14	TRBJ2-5	CASSYDRGGETQYF	TGTGCCAGCAGTTACGACAGGGGCGGAGAGACCCAGTACTTC
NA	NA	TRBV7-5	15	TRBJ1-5	CARSSNRSFNQPQHF	TGTGCCAGAAGCTCAAACAGGTCCTTCAATCAGCCCCAGCATTTT
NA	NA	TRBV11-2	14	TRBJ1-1	CASSSQGSHTEAFF	TGTGCCAGCAGCTCCCAGGGGTCCCACACTGAAGCTTTCTTT
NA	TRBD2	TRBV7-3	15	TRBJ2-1	CASSLERGPYNEQFF	TGTGCCAGCAGCCTCGAGCGGGGGCCTTACAATGAGCAGTTCTTC
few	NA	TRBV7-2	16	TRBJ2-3	CASSPSIQRGTDTQYF	TGTGCCAGCAGCCCTTCGATCCAGCGGGGCACAGATACGCAGTATTTT